The clone carrying this T cell receptor beta chain was recorded at least ten times. Antigen specificity is unknown. Exclusion criteria comprised uncontrolled infection, other autoimmune disease, pregnancy or lactation. The sample is drawn from a study of T cells in Graves' hyperthyroidism and ophthalmopathy. Study results and limitations: Among clonotypes expanded in thyroid above 0.001, most were also found in blood.

Amplification of TCR beta CDR3 regions was performed using RNA transcripts as template. A first-round RT-PCR of the TCR CDR3 used the HTBI primer set. MiXCR, applied by TCRdb to the multiplex PCR reads, yields one record per CDR3 protein. The repertoire holds about 380,000 distinct CDR3 sequences, with around 18% as singletons. Deletions cut 4 bases from V and 4 bases from J, with 19 bases between. Germline V lookup: CDR1 MDHEN, CDR2 SYDVKM. The CDR3 runs 16 residues. Specimen: blood. The chain carries TRBV28 and TRBJ1-2; D not resolved. The clonotype was recovered from a man in his late teens or twenties with Graves' ophthalmopathy. The CDR3 DNA sequence: TGTGCCAGCAGTTCTATAAGCGGCGGCATCCCCTATGGCTACACCTTC. The encoded protein is CASSSISGGIPYGYTF.